This passage covers 9 T cell receptor beta chains from one sample sequenced in a study of blood T cell repertoires in COVID-19. Profiled with immunoSEQ multiplex PCR; TCRdb holds only in-frame clones, not every one. The top ten clones hold about 5% of a sample with about 190,000 clones, 70% to 85% of them seen once. The specimen sequenced was PBMCs or T cells enriched from blood (not recorded which). The source of these receptors is a woman aged 55-70 years with acute COVID-19.

The table lists this clone with a few counts. The chain links TRBV5-4 to TRBJ2-2, with 7 nucleotides matching TRBD1. In germline, CDR1 is SGHNT, CDR2 YYREEE (reference sequence). V shed 3 bases, J shed 4 bases, and the junction held 0 bases outside the gene matches. This CDR3 contains 13 residues. CDR3 nucleotide sequence: TGTGCCAGCAGCTACAGGGGCACCGGGGAGCTGTTTTTT. Translation: CASSYRGTGELFF.

With respect to this clone: The junction and the germline gene differ at one end; a read error may be behind it. This chain uses TRBV4-2 with TRBJ1-2; 9 positions agree with TRBD1. CDR1 and CDR2 from the germline V gene are LGHNA and YNFKEQ. The CDR3 is 14 residues long. The CDR3 bases are TGTGCCAGCAGTCAAGGGGACAGGGATAATGGCTACACCTTC. As protein: CASSQGDRDNGYTF.

The rearrangement links TRBV6-5 to TRBJ2-7, with TRBD1 matching 7 bases. Trimming took 0 bases from V and 2 from J; bases not matched to a gene: 4. The CDR3 extends over 15 amino acids. Per the germline V gene, CDR1 is MNHEY and CDR2 is SVGAGI. Here the CDR3 reads CASSYSMQGAYEQYF. In nucleotides, the CDR3 is TGTGCCAGCAGTTACTCGATGCAGGGGGCCTACGAGCAGTACTTC.

In DNA form, the CDR3 reads TGTGCCAGCAAGAAGACAGCGAGTAATGAAAAACTGTTTTTT. The encoded protein is CASKKTASNEKLFF. The rearrangement uses TRBV18 and TRBJ1-4; weak D call: TRBD1 (5 bases). The CDR3 covers 14 residues. In germline, CDR1 is KGHSH, CDR2 LQKENI. V gave up 8 bases and J gave up 4 bases, with 14 bases separating them.

The chain combines TRBV5-1 with TRBJ2-2, with 11 bases matching TRBD2. CDR1 and CDR2 (germline): SGHRS, YFSETQ. The CDR3 loop spans 16 amino acids. The V and J ends lost 2 bases and 5 bases, in that order; junction bases with no gene match: 5. CDR3 in amino acids: CASSFLAGGRTGELFF. In DNA, the CDR3 is TGCGCCAGCAGCTTCCTAGCGGGGGGACGGACCGGGGAGCTGTTTTTT.

The gene calls are TRBV28 and TRBJ2-7, with TRBD1 as a possible D gene (5 bases). Per germline, CDR1 MDHEN and CDR2 SYDVKM. The CDR3 has 12 residues. The ends were cut back, 9 bases at V and 0 bases at J, with 9 bases in the middle. CDR3 region: CASTDNSYEQYF. Here the CDR3 DNA reads TGTGCCAGTACGGACAACTCCTACGAGCAGTACTTC.

The J gene is TRBJ1-6, the V gene TRBV3-1 (or the pseudogene TRBV3-2); D gene ambiguous. The germline V gene encodes CDR1 LGHDT and CDR2 YNNKEL (reference sequence). The CDR3 contains 15 residues. The V and J ends lost 4 bases and 8 bases respectively, with 15 bases between them. CDR3 in DNA: TGTGCCAGCAGCCCTCCGGGAGCCTTGGATTCACCCCTCCACTTT. Its translation is CASSPPGALDSPLHF.

The CDR3 loop is CASSYGLAGDTQYF. The CDR3 DNA sequence: TGTGCCAGCAGTTACGGGCTAGCCGGCGATACGCAGTATTTT. The chain employs TRBV6-2 or TRBV6-3 and TRBJ2-3, with D possibly being TRBD2 (5 bases). CDR3 length: 14 residues. Trimming removed 2 bases from V and 6 bases from J, with 12 bases in between. Germline CDR1 reads MNHEY; CDR2 reads SVGEGT.

The rearrangement uses TRBV7-2 and TRBJ2-4; no reliable D call. Trimming removed 3 bases at V and 0 bases at J, with 6 bases between. CDR1 and CDR2 from the germline V gene are SGHTA and FQGNSA. The CDR3 is 14 amino acids. DNA for the CDR3: TGTGCCAGCAGCTTTTATCTAGCCAAAAACATTCAGTACTTC. This sequence encodes CASSFYLAKNIQYF.